The 13 T cell receptor beta chains listed next were all sequenced from one sample in a study of post-analysis software for immune sequencing data. Whole-study findings and limits: About five TRBV segments, including TRBV5-6, TRBV5-1 and TRBV20-1, were more frequent in patients than controls.

Libraries were made from TCR beta cDNA, and they carried unique molecular identifiers. Each CDR3 protein is one row after TCRdb ran MiXCR on the PCR reads. This repertoire shows more than 450,000 distinct CDR3 sequences, around a third found once; its top ten account for about 6%. Their antigens remain unidentified. Specimen: blood. The receptors stem from a girl under 18 with multiple sclerosis.

This clonotype was picked up a small number of times. The rearrangement joins TRBV10-3 to TRBJ2-5; possible D gene TRBD2, 5 bases. Trimming removed 5 bases from V and 0 bases from J, with 13 bases in between. Germline-derived CDR1 and CDR2 are ENHRY and SYGVKD. The CDR3 spans 15 residues. The CDR3 DNA sequence: TGTGCCATCAGTTTCATGGACGGGAACCAAGAGACCCAGTACTTC. Encoded protein: CAISFMDGNQETQYF.

The chain has TRBV5-1 and TRBJ2-3; D possibly corresponds to TRBD2 (6 bases). Germline V CDR1 and CDR2: SGHRS, YFSETQ. V was shortened by 6 bases and J by 2 bases, with 16 bases between the two germline ends. The CDR3 has 15 residues. CDR3 in amino acids: CASKVGAGTTDTQYF. DNA of the CDR3: TGCGCCAGCAAGGTAGGGGCGGGGACCACAGATACGCAGTATTTT.

The gene calls are TRBV20-1 and TRBJ2-5; D tentatively reads TRBD1 or TRBD2 (5 bases each). Germline CDR1 DFQATT, CDR2 SNEGSKA (reference sequence). The CDR3 runs 13 residues. The V end lost 5 bases, the J end lost 1 base, and 11 bases lay between the germline ends. The CDR3, as DNA: TGCAGTGCTCTACCGGGACCCCAAGAGACCCAGTACTTC. Amino acid sequence: CSALPGPQETQYF.

This clonotype appeared a few times. The genes are TRBV6-1 and TRBJ2-4; 9 positions agree with TRBD2. Germline CDR1 is MNHNS and CDR2 is SASEGT. This CDR3 spans 16 amino acids. V shed 3 bases, J shed 6 bases, and the junction held 9 bases outside the gene matches. The DNA for the CDR3 is TGTGCCAGCAGTGAGATTGCGGGGGGGCCAGTAAACATTCAGTACTTC. Its protein product is CASSEIAGGPVNIQYF.

V and J are TRBV6-6 and TRBJ2-5; a weak D match, TRBD1 (6 bases). The CDR3 has 14 amino acids. Trimming shortened V by 1 base and J by 3 bases, and 9 bases separated the two germline ends. Germline V gives CDR1 MNHNY, CDR2 SVGAGI (reference sequence). The CDR3 loop is CASSYWNREETQYF. CDR3 nucleotides: TGTGCCAGCAGTTACTGGAACAGGGAAGAGACCCAGTACTTC.

This clonotype occurred once. The chain recombines TRBV5-1 with TRBJ2-7; 13 bases map to TRBD2. Trimming at V came to 4 bases and at J to 2 bases, leaving 12 bases not matched to a gene. Germline values: CDR1 SGHRS, CDR2 YFSETQ. This CDR3 is 18 amino acids long. The CDR3 sequence is CASSPGTSGDNYTYEQYF. CDR3 in DNA: TGCGCCAGCAGCCCCGGGACTAGCGGGGACAACTACACCTACGAGCAGTACTTC.

The V call is TRBV6-5, the J call TRBJ1-2, with a tentative D call TRBD1 (6 bases). With 6 bases removed from V and 6 bases from J, the gap between germline ends came to 17 bases. CDR1 is MNHEY and CDR2 is SVGAGI in the germline V gene. The CDR3 has 14 amino acids. CDR3 residues: CASSLGRGWNGYTF. The DNA of the CDR3 is TGTGCCAGCAGCCTAGGCAGGGGATGGAATGGCTACACCTTC.

V gene TRBV27 combines with J gene TRBJ2-1, with 12 bases that match TRBD2. Trimming cost V 6 bases and J 7 bases; bases outside gene matches: 7. Germline CDR1 is MNHEY and CDR2 is SMNVEV (reference sequence). The CDR3 extends over 15 amino acids. DNA for the CDR3: TGTGCCAGCAGGCCAACTAGCGGGGGGAGGAATGAGCAGTTCTTC. It specifies CASRPTSGGRNEQFF.

Regarding this clonotype: At one of its ends the junction is not consistent with the germline gene, which may arise from a read error. This chain uses TRBV4-1 with TRBJ2-4; D is perhaps TRBD2 (6 bases). The closer fit of TRBJ2-7 to the DNA end suggests the J call may be wrong. Germline V gene sequence: CDR1 MGHRA, CDR2 YSYEKL. CDR3 size: 16 residues. The CDR3: CASNQDVGTRAYEQYF. The CDR3 region has the DNA TGCGCCAGCAACCAAGATGTTGGGACTCGGGCGTACGAGCAGTACTTC.

This clonotype was detected only once. The rearrangement uses TRBV10-3 and TRBJ1-1; D is unclear. Germline values: CDR1 ENHRY, CDR2 SYGVKD. The ends were cut back, 6 bases at V and 0 bases at J, with 11 bases in the middle. The CDR3 runs 14 residues. CDR3 sequence (DNA): TGTGCCATCAGAGACCAAGGGATGAACACTGAAGCTTTCTTT. This codes for CAIRDQGMNTEAFF.

This clonotype was seen only a few times. The chain joins TRBV21-1 to TRBJ2-5; the table's D call, TRBD1, has no DNA check behind it. TRBV21-1 is deemed a pseudogene. The CDR3 loop spans 17 amino acids. Here the CDR3 reads CASSLRTANNPQETQYF. Written as DNA, the CDR3 is TGTGCCAGCAGCCTTCGGACAGCGAACAATCCTCAAGAGACCCAGTACTTC.

This clonotype was observed a few times. The chain links TRBV3-1 to TRBJ2-7, with D unresolved. V was trimmed by 4 bases and J by 2 bases, leaving 9 bases between them. The CDR3 has 13 residues. Looked up from germline, CDR1 is LGHDT and CDR2 is YNNKEL (reference sequence). The CDR3 sequence is CASSPFGTYEQYF. The CDR3 DNA reads TGTGCCAGCAGCCCCTTTGGGACCTACGAGCAGTACTTC.

The gene calls are TRBV2 and TRBJ1-2; no firm D call. Germline-derived CDR1 and CDR2 are SNHLY and FYNNEI. The CDR3 has 15 amino acids. Trimming took 1 base from V and 4 from J, leaving 13 bases between them. CDR3 region: CASSEVRASGYGYTF. Here the CDR3 DNA reads TGTGCCAGCAGTGAAGTTAGGGCCTCGGGCTATGGCTACACCTTC. Full variable domain (missing parts from reference TRBV2 and TRBJ1-2): EPEVTQTPSHQVTQMGQEVILRCVPISNHLYFYWYRQILGQKVEFLVSFYNNEISEKSEIFDDQFSVERPDGSNFTLKIRSTKLEDSAMYFCASSEVRASGYGYTFGSGTRLTVV.